One sample yielded the 30 T cell receptor beta chains listed below, sequenced in a study of shared clonotypes between healthy human individuals. Naive CD8 isolation took CD45RO-negative cells positively selected for CCR7 and excluded terminally differentiated effector memory CD45RA+ cells. Data came from immunoSEQ multiplex PCR; TCRdb stores just in-frame clones and leaves some out. Among about 600,000 clones listed, over 95% were seen once. The specimen sequenced was naive CD8+ T cells sorted from blood. The receptor source for this set is a woman aged 30 to 39 in good health.

The gene calls are TRBV28 and TRBJ2-7, with D possibly TRBD1 on 5 matching bases. V was clipped by 2 bases and J by 6 bases, with 11 bases between them. CDR1 is MDHEN and CDR2 is SYDVKM in the germline V gene. This CDR3 spans 13 amino acids. The CDR3 is CASSLSRAGEQYF. DNA of the CDR3: TGTGCCAGCAGTTTAAGCAGGGCAGGCGAGCAGTACTTC.

The rearrangement joins TRBV15 to TRBJ2-7; D remains ambiguous. CDR1 and CDR2 (germline): LNHNV, YYDKDF (reference sequence). The CDR3 runs to 14 residues. V gave up 1 base and J gave up 1 base, with 8 bases separating them. The CDR3 DNA sequence: TGTGCCACCAGCAGAGTCGAGACTTCCTACGAGCAGTACTTC. Encoded protein: CATSRVETSYEQYF. The entire variable domain, with the rest obtained from reference TRBV15 and TRBJ2-7, is as follows: DAMVIQNPRYQVTQFGKPVTLSCSQTLNHNVMYWYQQKSSQAPKLLFHYYDKDFNNEADTPDNFQSRRPNTSFCFLDIRSPGLGDTAMYLCATSRVETSYEQYFGPGTRLTVT.

The chain uses TRBV28 and TRBJ1-2; weak D call: TRBD1 (5 bases). The V gene's germline CDR1 is MDHEN and CDR2 SYDVKM. V lost 6 bases and J 4 bases, leaving 15 bases between the germline ends. There are 14 residues in the CDR3. CDR3 in DNA: TGTGCCAGCAGCCCCGCCGGGGGAAGCTATGGCTACACCTTC. It specifies CASSPAGGSYGYTF.

The chain employs TRBV10-2 and TRBJ1-1; D unclear. This CDR3 comprises 11 residues. V was trimmed by 3 bases and J by 6 bases, leaving 5 bases between them. The germline CDR1 and CDR2 sequences are WSHSY and SAAADI. In DNA, the CDR3 is TGCGCCAGCAGTGACGGCCCTGAAGCTTTCTTT. Its protein is CASSDGPEAFF.

The V gene is TRBV6-1, the J gene TRBJ2-3; a weak D match, TRBD2 (5 bases). V was clipped by 5 bases and J by 6 bases, with 18 bases between them. From germline, CDR1 is MNHNS and CDR2 SASEGT. The CDR3 is 15 amino acids. The CDR3, as DNA: TGTGCCAGCAGTCCCCTACAGCGGCCGGGGGATACGCAGTATTTT. This translates into CASSPLQRPGDTQYF.

The chain combines TRBV2 with TRBJ2-2, with 9 bases matching TRBD2. This CDR3 spans 18 amino acids. Germline CDR1 reads SNHLY; CDR2 reads FYNNEI. J was trimmed by 2 bases and V by 9 bases; bases with no gene match: 16. This CDR3 is CASKDGLAGLLNTGELFF. The CDR3 DNA sequence: TGTGCCAGTAAAGACGGCCTAGCGGGACTTCTTAACACCGGGGAGCTGTTTTTT.

CDR3 nucleotides: TGTGCAAGTCGCTTAGTCTACGAGCAGTACTTC. Encoded protein: CASRLVYEQYF. This chain joins TRBV12-2 and TRBJ2-7. TRBV12-2 is termed a pseudogene. This CDR3 is built from 11 residues.

The J gene is TRBJ1-2, the V gene TRBV4-1; a weak D match, TRBD1 (6 bases). This CDR3 region has 15 residues. V was pared by 2 bases and J by 4 bases, with 14 bases between. From germline, CDR1 is MGHRA and CDR2 YSYEKL. The CDR3 bases are TGCGCCAGCAGCCAATCGGGAGGGGGAAGCTATGGCTACACCTTC. Residues: CASSQSGGGSYGYTF.

This chain joins TRBV9 and TRBJ2-3; 8 bases fit TRBD2. The J segment lost 4 bases and the V segment lost 0 bases, leaving 1 base of the junction unmatched. CDR3 length: 14 residues. Germline V lookup: CDR1 SGDLS, CDR2 YYNGEE. CDR3 in amino acids: CASSVEGLADTQYF. The DNA of the CDR3 is TGTGCCAGCAGCGTAGAGGGACTAGCAGATACGCAGTATTTT.

This chain connects TRBV27 to TRBJ1-1; D call uncertain. CDR1 is MNHEY, CDR2 SMNVEV, per germline (reference sequence). This CDR3 has 13 amino acids. V lost 5 bases, J lost 0 bases, and 7 bases lay in between. DNA of the CDR3: TGTGCCAGCAGTCCGTCGGTGAACACTGAAGCTTTCTTT. It yields the protein CASSPSVNTEAFF.

The V call is TRBV28, the J call TRBJ2-6; D not resolved. Germline CDR1 is MDHEN and CDR2 is SYDVKM. The V and J ends lost 10 bases and 4 bases respectively, with 8 bases between them. The CDR3 contains 12 residues. CDR3 sequence reads: CATIAGANVLTF. CDR3 DNA sequence: TGTGCCACTATAGCAGGGGCCAACGTCCTGACTTTC.

The genes are TRBV6-6 and TRBJ2-1; no clear D gene. This CDR3 spans 11 amino acids. Trimming took off 6 bases at V and 5 bases at J, with 5 bases between the two ends. Looked up from germline, CDR1 is MNHNY and CDR2 is SVGAGI (reference sequence). Here the CDR3 reads CASSSNNEQFF. In DNA form, the CDR3 reads TGTGCCAGCAGCTCGAACAATGAGCAGTTCTTC.

In regard to this clone: Distinct nucleotide sequences in the sample also encode this CDR3. This chain links TRBV27 with TRBJ2-7; D not certain. Trimming removed 4 bases from V and 1 base from J, with 8 bases in between. The CDR3 consists of 13 residues. Germline V gene data show CDR1 as MNHEY and CDR2 as SMNVEV (reference sequence). The CDR3 nucleotides read TGTGCCAGCAGTTCGGGCCCGTCCTACGAGCAGTACTTC. The encoded protein is CASSSGPSYEQYF.

Only one count was recorded for this clone. The genes are TRBV7-3 and TRBJ2-3; a weak D match, TRBD2 (7 bases). CDR1 SGHTA and CDR2 FQGTGA come from the germline V gene. The length of the CDR3 is 15 residues. The V gene lost 4 bases and the J gene lost 6 bases, with 17 bases spanning the gap. CDR3 amino acids: CASSSLGGGPDTQYF. The CDR3 bases are TGTGCCAGCAGCTCCCTAGGGGGAGGGCCCGATACGCAGTATTTT.

V is TRBV19 and J is TRBJ2-7, with 8 bases fitting TRBD2. There are 15 residues in the CDR3. The junction had 7 bases not matched to a gene; V was cut back by 1 base and J by 5 bases. The germline V gene encodes CDR1 LNHDA and CDR2 SQIVND (reference sequence). CDR3 DNA: TGTGCCAGTAGTATAGCCCCGGGAGGGCCAAACGAGCAGTACTTC. Amino acids: CASSIAPGGPNEQYF. Full variable domain (missing parts from reference TRBV19 and TRBJ2-7): DGGITQSPKYLFRKEGQNVTLSCEQNLNHDAMYWYRQDPGQGLRLIYYSQIVNDFQKGDIAEGYSVSREKKESFPLTVTSAQKNPTAFYLCASSIAPGGPNEQYFGPGTRLTVT.

This rearrangement joins TRBV7-9 to TRBJ1-1; 8 bases map to TRBD1. The CDR3 spans 14 residues. Germline CDR1 SEHNR, CDR2 FQNEAQ (reference sequence). Trimming removed 3 bases from V and 1 base from J; junction bases left unmatched: 1. The CDR3 protein is CASSFGQGNTEAFF. The CDR3 DNA is TGTGCCAGCAGCTTCGGACAGGGGAACACTGAAGCTTTCTTT.

The gene calls are TRBV11-2 and TRBJ2-1; TRBD1 might be the D (8 bases). The CDR3 has 17 amino acids. The ends were cut back, 5 bases at V and 4 bases at J, with 21 bases in the middle. The germline gives CDR1 SGHAT, CDR2 FQNNGV. As DNA, the CDR3 is TGTGCCAGCAGCCGTACTCCACAGGGGGGGCTTTACAATGAGCAGTTCTTC. Translation gives CASSRTPQGGLYNEQFF.

V is TRBV4-1 and J is TRBJ2-3, with D hard to call. The CDR3 totals 16 residues. V was trimmed by 1 base and J by 6 bases, leaving 17 bases between them. The germline V gene has CDR1 MGHRA and CDR2 YSYEKL. As DNA, the CDR3 is TGCGCCAGCAGCCAAGGGCTAGGAGTGATCGTGGATACGCAGTATTTT. It is translated as CASSQGLGVIVDTQYF.

The chain is built from TRBV11-2 and TRBJ1-1; D possibly corresponds to TRBD1 (6 bases). Germline values: CDR1 SGHAT, CDR2 FQNNGV. This CDR3 spans 13 amino acids. Trimming stripped 3 bases from V and 5 bases from J, with 10 bases between. CDR3 sequence reads: CASSLGQGTEAFF. Here the CDR3 DNA reads TGTGCCAGCAGCTTGGGTCAGGGGACTGAAGCTTTCTTT.

This sequence joins TRBV19 and TRBJ1-3; no reliable D call. Trimming removed 5 bases at V and 5 bases at J, with 10 bases between. Germline CDR1 LNHDA, CDR2 SQIVND (reference sequence). CDR3 length equals 13 residues. CDR3 sequence (DNA): TGTGCCAGTAGTGGGGAGGATCGAAACACCATATATTTT. It translates to CASSGEDRNTIYF. Full variable domain (outside the CDR3, taken from reference TRBV19 and TRBJ1-3): DGGITQSPKYLFRKEGQNVTLSCEQNLNHDAMYWYRQDPGQGLRLIYYSQIVNDFQKGDIAEGYSVSREKKESFPLTVTSAQKNPTAFYLCASSGEDRNTIYFGEGSWLTVV.

The gene calls are TRBV6-5 and TRBJ2-3; tentatively, D is TRBD2 (5 bases). The length of the CDR3 is 14 residues. Trimming left V 2 bases short and J 4 bases short, with 10 bases between. The germline V gene encodes CDR1 MNHEY and CDR2 SVGAGI. The DNA for the CDR3 is TGTGCCAGCAGTTACGGACTTGGGGCAGATACGCAGTATTTT. This sequence encodes CASSYGLGADTQYF.

J is TRBJ1-5 and V is TRBV7-8; D might be TRBD1 (5 bases). This CDR3 contains 14 residues. V was pared by 3 bases and J by 7 bases, with 13 bases between. Germline CDR1 SGHVS, CDR2 FQNEAQ. CDR3 DNA: TGTGCCAGCAGCTTCCGACAGCTAGGGCAGCCCCAGCATTTT. Its translation is CASSFRQLGQPQHF. Using reference TRBV7-8 and TRBJ1-5 for the parts outside the CDR3, the full variable domain is GAGVSQSPRYKVAKRGQDVALRCDPISGHVSLFWYQQALGQGPEFLTYFQNEAQLDKSGLPSDRFFAERPEGSVSTLKIQRTQQEDSAVYLCASSFRQLGQPQHFGDGTRLSIL.

The chain uses TRBV11-1 and TRBJ2-7, with 7 bases that match TRBD2. V shed 5 bases, J shed 5 bases, and the junction held 15 bases outside the gene matches. The germline V gene encodes CDR1 SGHAT and CDR2 FQDESV (reference sequence). The CDR3 consists of 16 residues. The CDR3 sequence is CASSPLWAGEADEQYF. The CDR3 DNA reads as TGTGCCAGCAGCCCCCTTTGGGCGGGAGAAGCCGACGAGCAGTACTTC.

The chain links TRBV25-1 to TRBJ2-1, with D unresolved. Germline CDR1 MGHDK, CDR2 SYGVNS. Trimming took 8 bases from V and 10 from J, leaving 18 bases between them. The CDR3 length is 13 residues. CDR3 bases: TGTGCCAGCGCCAATCCGAGTGAGTCGGAGCAGTTCTTC. Its protein is CASANPSESEQFF.

The chain links TRBV28 to TRBJ1-5; possibly TRBD1 for D (6 bases). Trimming stripped 8 bases from V and 3 bases from J, with 11 bases between. The CDR3 contains 13 residues. CDR1 is MDHEN, CDR2 SYDVKM, per germline. In DNA form, the CDR3 reads TGTGCCAGCGACGGACAGAACAATCAGCCCCAGCATTTT. This sequence encodes CASDGQNNQPQHF.

This chain uses TRBV7-8 with TRBJ2-7; D not certain. Trimming stripped 1 base from V and 2 bases from J, with 3 bases between. CDR1 and CDR2 from the germline V gene are SGHVS and FQNEAQ. The CDR3 length is 12 residues. This chain's CDR3 is CASSLETYEQYF. CDR3 bases: TGTGCCAGCAGCTTAGAAACCTACGAGCAGTACTTC.

The V gene is TRBV14, the J gene TRBJ2-1; no reliable D call. Germline V gene lookup returns CDR1 SGHDN and CDR2 FVKESK. The CDR3 contains 14 residues. Trimming cost V 0 bases and J 2 bases, with 5 bases left between them. The CDR3 loop is CASSQDYPYNEQFF. The CDR3 DNA reads as TGTGCCAGCAGCCAAGACTATCCCTACAATGAGCAGTTCTTC.

As to this clone: Other DNA sequences in the sample encode the same CDR3. The CDR3 DNA reads as TGTGCCAGCAGTTTATCGAGCGGTACCTACGAGCAGTACTTC. Its protein is CASSLSSGTYEQYF. V and J are TRBV27 and TRBJ2-7, with D perhaps matching TRBD2 (5 bases). The length of the CDR3 is 14 residues. V was clipped by 0 bases and J by 2 bases, with 8 bases between them. Germline V gene lookup returns CDR1 MNHEY and CDR2 SMNVEV (reference sequence).

Concerning this clone itself: Other DNA sequences of this sample code for an identical CDR3. V is TRBV27 and J is TRBJ2-7; 8 bases are shared with TRBD1. The germline CDR1 and CDR2 sequences are MNHEY and SMNVEV (reference sequence). V lost 8 bases to trimming and J lost 6 bases; unmatched junction nucleotides: 9. This CDR3 has 13 amino acids. In nucleotides, the CDR3 is TGTGCCAGCGGCTTGCAGGGGGCTGGCGAGCAGTACTTC. Protein: CASGLQGAGEQYF.

The chain joins TRBV2 to TRBJ1-1; the match to TRBD1 covers 9 bases. V trimming: 8 bases; J trimming: 4 bases; junction bases outside the gene matches: 5. The germline gives CDR1 SNHLY, CDR2 FYNNEI. This CDR3 comprises 13 residues. The CDR3 sequence is CASCTTGGTEAFF. The CDR3 nucleotides are TGTGCCAGCTGCACGACAGGGGGCACTGAAGCTTTCTTT.